This T cell receptor (beta chain) was retrieved from a study of cytomegalovirus exposure and HLA in healthy donors. The study ran its PCR with 60 Vbeta and 13 Jbeta primers. Sequenced by immunoSEQ multiplex PCR; TCRdb stores in-frame clones only, minus some. The sample shows some 92,000 clones, roughly three quarters of them seen only once. V lost 0 bases to trimming and J lost 4 bases, with 12 bases between them. The germline V gene encodes CDR1 LGHNA and CDR2 YNFKEQ. There are 15 residues in the CDR3. The sample was PBMCs. V and J are TRBV4-2 and TRBJ2-5, with a tentative D call TRBD2 (6 bases). This receptor was obtained from a man aged 25 to 45 in good health and CMV-seronegative. In nucleotides, the CDR3 is TGTGCCAGCAGCCAAGAACAACTAGCAGTAGAGACCCAGTACTTC. This encodes CASSQEQLAVETQYF.